This T cell receptor (beta chain) stems from a study of CD8 T cells in ankylosing spondylitis. Study findings and constraints: Clones tied to disease were said to be significantly enriched in matched ankylosing spondylitis synovial fluid. A TCR beta motif of seven or eight highly homologous variants appeared characteristic of ankylosing spondylitis blood.

The J segment lost 5 bases and the V segment lost 0 bases, leaving 8 bases of the junction unmatched. Germline CDR1 SGHTS, CDR2 YDEGEE. There are 16 residues in the CDR3. MiXCR was run by TCRdb on the 5' RACE reads, yielding one entry per CDR3 protein. The table records 750,000 to 850,000 distinct CDR3 sequences, over 9.5% of them present only once. This clonotype was observed a few times. Its target is not known. The rearrangement uses TRBV5-8 and TRBJ1-2; 9 bases agree with TRBD1. The sequenced sample consisted of blood, either unsorted or a sorted T cell fraction (not recorded which). This receptor was identified in a male donor with ankylosing spondylitis. The CDR3 DNA reads as TGTGCCAGCAGCTTGGATTGGACAGGGGCGACGTATGGCTACACCTTC. This encodes CASSLDWTGATYGYTF.